A selection of T cell receptor beta chains follows, all from one sample in a study of OX40 agonist ivuxolimab in advanced cancers. Clones were read by immunoSEQ multiplex PCR, and TCRdb kept only the in-frame ones, dropping some. The table has 40,000 to 45,000 clones, more than 70% seen once; the top ten hold 20% to 25%. Material: CD4+ or CD8+ T cells sorted from blood, obtained in a trial of the OX40 agonist ivuxolimab. The receptors come from an adult with an advanced solid tumor such as melanoma, head and neck, liver or kidney cancer. Each CDR3 is given with its conserved first and last residue. A D gene is named only where the DNA matches it firmly. Part of the rows lack a size; the others show once, few, many or a class for expanded clones.

CDR3: CASSQDLAVEAFF; DNA: TGTGCCAGCAGCCAAGATTTGGCAGTTGAAGCTTTCTTT; J: TRBJ1-1; D: .; size: .; V: TRBV14
CDR3: CASSQDPARVGTDTQYF; DNA: TGCGCCAGCAGCCAAGATCCGGCCAGGGTAGGAACAGATACGCAGTATTTT; J: TRBJ2-3; D: .; size: once; V: TRBV4-3
CDR3: CASSLGQDSYEQYF; DNA: TGTGCCAGCAGCTTGGGACAGGACTCCTACGAGCAGTACTTC; J: TRBJ2-7; D: TRBD1; size: .; V: TRBV7-7
CDR3: CASSATDRAGTGELFF; DNA: TGTGCCAGCAGCGCGACTGACAGGGCGGGCACCGGGGAGCTGTTTTTT; J: TRBJ2-2; D: TRBD1; size: .; V: TRBV9
CDR3: CASSLGGGSPLHF; DNA: TGTGCCAGCAGTTTAGGGGGGGGTTCACCCCTCCACTTT; J: TRBJ1-6; D: .; size: few; V: TRBV27
CDR3: CASSEPGGRELFF; DNA: TGCGCCAGCAGTGAACCAGGGGGAAGGGAGCTGTTTTTT; J: TRBJ2-2; D: TRBD1; size: medium-sized; V: TRBV10-2
CDR3: CASSVNPKETQYF; DNA: TGTGCCAGCAGCGTCAACCCTAAAGAGACCCAGTACTTC; J: TRBJ2-5; D: .; size: .; V: TRBV9
CDR3: CAISEDSPIEAFF; DNA: TGTGCCATCAGTGAGGACAGCCCTATTGAAGCTTTCTTT; J: TRBJ1-1; D: .; size: once; V: TRBV10-3
CDR3: CASSISPRTTPSTDTQYF; DNA: TGTGCCAGCAGCATCAGTCCCAGGACAACCCCTAGCACAGATACGCAGTATTTT; J: TRBJ2-3; D: .; size: .; V: TRBV9
CDR3: CASSPQTRDFNEQFF; DNA: TGTGCCAGCAGTCCGCAAACCCGGGACTTCAATGAGCAGTTCTTC; J: TRBJ2-1; D: .; size: .; V: TRBV27
CDR3: CASSGLEPEQYF; DNA: TGTGCCAGCAGCGGCCTTGAACCTGAGCAGTACTTC; J: TRBJ2-7; D: .; size: .; V: TRBV6-5
CDR3: CASSFGAATAGELFF; DNA: TGTGCCAGCAGTTTTGGGGCTGCGACAGCCGGGGAGCTGTTTTTT; J: TRBJ2-2; D: .; size: .; V: TRBV27
CDR3: CASTHDSNTEAFF; DNA: TGTGCCAGCACCCACGACAGTAACACTGAAGCTTTCTTT; J: TRBJ1-1; D: .; size: .; V: TRBV7-9
CDR3: CASSEPGERDLGGANVLTF; DNA: TGTGCCAGCAGCGAGCCGGGGGAACGGGACCTTGGTGGGGCCAACGTCCTGACTTTC; J: TRBJ2-6; D: .; size: few; V: TRBV7-9
CDR3: CASSYGEKAFF; DNA: TGTGCCAGCAGTTATGGGGAAAAGGCTTTCTTT; J: TRBJ1-1; D: .; size: .; V: TRBV6-6
CDR3: CASSLGPGRYTEAFF; DNA: TGTGCCAGCAGCTTGGGGCCGGGGAGATACACTGAAGCTTTCTTT; J: TRBJ1-1; D: .; size: .; V: TRBV5-6
CDR3: CASSLLDGAAETQYF; DNA: TGTGCCAGCAGCCTCCTCGACGGGGCGGCGGAGACCCAGTACTTC; J: TRBJ2-5; D: .; size: .; V: TRBV7-8
CDR3: CASSLAERASYNEQFF; DNA: TGTGCCAGCAGCTTAGCGGAGCGGGCCTCCTACAATGAGCAGTTCTTC; J: TRBJ2-1; D: .; size: .; V: TRBV7-7
CDR3: CASSLGNGNTIYF; DNA: TGTGCCAGCAGCTTGGGTAATGGAAACACCATATATTTT; J: TRBJ1-3; D: .; size: .; V: TRBV5-6
CDR3: CASSPRGGGLADTQYF; DNA: TGCGCCAGCAGCCCCCGTGGAGGGGGCCTCGCAGATACGCAGTATTTT; J: TRBJ2-3; D: .; size: .; V: TRBV4-1
CDR3: CAISATGTGNTEAFF; DNA: TGTGCCATCAGTGCCACCGGCACAGGTAACACTGAAGCTTTCTTT; J: TRBJ1-1; D: .; size: .; V: TRBV10-3
CDR3: CSVVRRFESAKNIQYF; DNA: TGCAGCGTTGTGAGGAGGTTTGAGTCGGCCAAAAACATTCAGTACTTC; J: TRBJ2-4; D: .; size: .; V: TRBV29-1
CDR3: CASSYGPAGASEQFF; DNA: TGTGCCAGCAGTTACGGTCCAGCGGGGGCAAGTGAGCAGTTCTTC; J: TRBJ2-1; D: TRBD2; size: .; V: TRBV6-6
CDR3: CASSPIGLNEKLFF; DNA: TGTGCCAGCAGTCCCATAGGGCTTAATGAAAAACTGTTTTTT; J: TRBJ1-4; D: .; size: few; V: TRBV28
CDR3: CASSSGARQETQYF; DNA: TGTGCCAGCAGCTCAGGGGCACGACAAGAGACCCAGTACTTC; J: TRBJ2-5; D: .; size: .; V: TRBV11-2
CDR3: CASSSRAPEYNEQFF; DNA: TGTGCCAGCAGCTCCCGGGCCCCAGAATACAATGAGCAGTTCTTC; J: TRBJ2-1; D: .; size: .; V: TRBV7-6
CDR3: CASSRQGTDTQYF; DNA: TGTGCCAGCAGTCGACAAGGCACAGATACGCAGTATTTT; J: TRBJ2-3; D: .; size: .; V: TRBV27
CDR3: CASRGTSGGYNEQFF; DNA: TGTGCCAGCAGAGGGACTAGCGGGGGTTACAATGAGCAGTTCTTC; J: TRBJ2-1; D: TRBD2; size: .; V: TRBV2
CDR3: CASSYMDQTVEAFF; DNA: TGTGCTAGCAGCTATATGGACCAAACGGTAGAAGCTTTCTTT; J: TRBJ1-1; D: .; size: .; V: TRBV7-2
CDR3: CASRGFVGPPNEKLFF; DNA: TGCGCCAGCAGGGGATTTGTGGGGCCCCCTAATGAAAAACTGTTTTTT; J: TRBJ1-4; D: .; size: .; V: TRBV5-1
CDR3: CASSNMAGELFF; DNA: TGTGCCAGCAGCAACATGGCCGGGGAGCTGTTTTTT; J: TRBJ2-2; D: .; size: .; V: TRBV5-6
CDR3: CASSKSTGGGETQYF; DNA: TGTGCCAGCAGCAAATCGACAGGGGGAGGGGAGACCCAGTACTTC; J: TRBJ2-5; D: TRBD1; size: .; V: TRBV5-4
CDR3: CASSIGAASNQPQHF; DNA: TGTGCCAGTAGTATAGGGGCAGCTAGCAATCAGCCCCAGCACTTT; J: TRBJ1-5; D: .; size: .; V: TRBV19
CDR3: CASSYGAGEKLFF; DNA: TGTGCCAGCAGTTACGGCGCAGGGGAAAAACTGTTTTTT; J: TRBJ1-4; D: .; size: .; V: TRBV6-5
CDR3: CASVPSLGSGANVLTF; DNA: TGTGCCAGCGTCCCTTCGCTCGGCTCTGGGGCCAACGTCCTGACTTTC; J: TRBJ2-6; D: .; size: .; V: TRBV6-6
CDR3: CASSSRQENTEAFF; DNA: TGTGCCAGTAGTTCCCGACAGGAGAACACTGAAGCTTTCTTT; J: TRBJ1-1; D: .; size: .; V: TRBV19
CDR3: CASSSRQGSVETEAFF; DNA: TGTGCCAGCAGCTCGAGACAGGGATCAGTGGAGACTGAAGCTTTCTTT; J: TRBJ1-1; D: TRBD1; size: .; V: TRBV7-9
CDR3: CASSHGLASYNEQFF; DNA: TGTGCCAGCAGCCATGGACTAGCTTCCTACAATGAGCAGTTCTTC; J: TRBJ2-1; D: TRBD2; size: .; V: TRBV7-6
CDR3: CASSDSGGKVNEQFF; DNA: TGTGCCAGCAGCGATAGCGGGGGGAAGGTGAATGAGCAGTTCTTC; J: TRBJ2-1; D: TRBD2; size: .; V: TRBV9
CDR3: CASSLTWQGGYGYTF; DNA: TGTGCCAGCAGCTTAACCTGGCAGGGTGGATATGGCTACACCTTC; J: TRBJ1-2; D: .; size: .; V: TRBV7-2
CDR3: CASSQDRSGYQPQHF; DNA: TGCGCCAGCAGCCAAGATCGGTCGGGATATCAGCCCCAGCATTTT; J: TRBJ1-5; D: .; size: .; V: TRBV4-3
CDR3: CASSLGQGNTEAFF; DNA: TGTGCCAGCAGTTTGGGACAGGGGAACACTGAAGCTTTCTTT; J: TRBJ1-1; D: TRBD1; size: few; V: TRBV27
CDR3: CASSQPPGGAFF; DNA: TGCGCCAGCAGCCAACCCCCCGGAGGGGCTTTCTTT; J: TRBJ1-1; D: .; size: .; V: TRBV5-4
CDR3: CASSGGYYGYTF; DNA: TGTGCCAGCAGTGGCGGCTACTATGGCTACACCTTC; J: TRBJ1-2; D: .; size: .; V: TRBV27
CDR3: CASTQPGDGYTF; DNA: TGTGCCAGCACCCAACCGGGGGATGGCTACACCTTC; J: TRBJ1-2; D: .; size: once; V: TRBV14
CDR3: CASRVYAGPVVGNQPQHF; DNA: TGTGCCAGCCGAGTTTATGCCGGTCCGGTGGTGGGCAATCAGCCCCAGCATTTT; J: TRBJ1-5; D: .; size: .; V: TRBV28
CDR3: CASSQDSGGAYGNTIYF; DNA: TGCGCCAGCAGCCAAGATTCAGGGGGCGCTTATGGAAACACCATATATTTT; J: TRBJ1-3; D: TRBD1; size: once; V: TRBV4-3
CDR3: CASSEGGEYYGYTF; DNA: TGTGCCAGCAGTGAAGGAGGGGAGTACTATGGCTACACCTTC; J: TRBJ1-2; D: .; size: .; V: TRBV2
CDR3: CASSHQGQGTDTQYF; DNA: TGTGCCAGCAGCCACCAGGGGCAGGGTACAGATACGCAGTATTTT; J: TRBJ2-3; D: .; size: .; V: TRBV4-2
CDR3: CASSLDRAKNIQYF; DNA: TGTGCCAGCAGTTTAGACCGAGCCAAAAACATTCAGTACTTC; J: TRBJ2-4; D: .; size: few; V: TRBV27
CDR3: CAGTQNNEQFF; DNA: TGTGCCGGAACCCAGAACAATGAGCAGTTCTTC; J: TRBJ2-1; D: .; size: medium-sized; V: TRBV2
CDR3: CASSQDRGEGQPQHF; DNA: TGCGCCAGCAGCCAAGACAGGGGGGAGGGTCAGCCCCAGCATTTT; J: TRBJ1-5; D: TRBD1; size: .; V: TRBV4-3
CDR3: CASSSFTGRGNSPLHF; DNA: TGCGCCAGCAGCTCTTTCACAGGGAGGGGTAATTCACCCCTCCACTTT; J: TRBJ1-6; D: .; size: .; V: TRBV4-1
CDR3: CASSTAERYGYTF; DNA: TGTGCCAGCTCTACAGCGGAGCGCTATGGCTACACCTTC; J: TRBJ1-2; D: .; size: .; V: TRBV27